This T cell receptor beta chain was identified during a study of regulatory T cells in long-lasting Graves disease. Study in general: Graves' patients (newly diagnosed) had been on antithyroid drugs under 3 months.

Assembly of TCR beta libraries relied on iRepertoire HTBI primers together with Arm-PCR of CDR3 regions. Original methodology: Spanning all samples, the identified segments comprised over 50 TRBV and approximately 15 TRBJ. In TCRdb, the multiplex PCR reads were re-called with MiXCR into one record per CDR3 protein. TCRdb, not the authors, supplied the V and J calls. The data show some 250,000 distinct CDR3 sequences, approximately 16% seen once. Findings and caveats of the study: Few sampled subjects may have lowered accuracy. Persistent disease exhibited a predilection for TRBV28, TRBJ1-2 and TRBJ2-5.

This clonotype was recorded many times. The antigen is unknown. The CDR3 contains 13 residues. Germline CDR1 reads MNHNS; CDR2 reads SASEGT. J was trimmed by 7 bases and V by 5 bases; bases with no gene match: 4. This sample's time point: newly diagnosed GD, antithyroid drugs for less than 3 months. The TCR library was prepared using RNA isolated from PBMCs. The source was peripheral blood mononuclear cells (PBMCs), collected at new diagnosis, from a patient treated with antithyroid drugs. The V and J genes are TRBV6-1 and TRBJ1-1, with 10 bases aligning to TRBD1. The clonotype was recovered from a female donor with Graves disease. The DNA of the CDR3 is TGTGCCAGCAGTCGCCGGGACAGGGGTGAAGCTTTCTTT. It codes for CASSRRDRGEAFF.